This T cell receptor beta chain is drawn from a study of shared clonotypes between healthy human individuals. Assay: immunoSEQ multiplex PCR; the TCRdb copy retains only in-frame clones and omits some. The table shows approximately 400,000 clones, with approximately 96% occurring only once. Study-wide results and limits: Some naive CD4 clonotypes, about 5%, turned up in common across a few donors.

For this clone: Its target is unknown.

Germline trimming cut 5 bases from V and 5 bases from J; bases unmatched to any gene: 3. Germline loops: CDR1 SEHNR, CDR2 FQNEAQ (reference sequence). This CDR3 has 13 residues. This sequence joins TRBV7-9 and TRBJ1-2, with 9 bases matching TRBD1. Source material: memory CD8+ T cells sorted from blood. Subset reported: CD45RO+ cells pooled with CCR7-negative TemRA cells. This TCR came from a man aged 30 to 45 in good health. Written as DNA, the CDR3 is TGTGCCAGCAGCGAACAGGGGGCGTATGGCTACACCTTC. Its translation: CASSEQGAYGYTF. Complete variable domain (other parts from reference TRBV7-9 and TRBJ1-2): DTGVSQNPRHKITKRGQNVTFRCDPISEHNRLYWYRQTLGQGPEFLTYFQNEAQLEKSRLLSDRFSAERPKGSFSTLEIQRTEQGDSAMYLCASSEQGAYGYTFGSGTRLTVV.